Following are 23 T cell receptor beta chains from one sample sequenced in a study of long-term antiretroviral therapy in people with HIV. Running of the v3.0 immunoSEQ assay took place at survey level. TCRdb's table, derived via immunoSEQ multiplex PCR, lists solely in-frame clones and lacks some. The table records tens of thousands of clones, 65% to 80% of them present only once. The sequencing here drew on unsorted PBMCs, taken 0.5 years after starting antiretroviral therapy. Source of these receptors: a woman aged 40-49 years with HIV.

The chain links TRBV9 to TRBJ2-1; no clear D gene. Trimming took 0 bases from V and 10 from J, leaving 14 bases between them. This CDR3 comprises 14 residues. CDR1 and CDR2 (germline): SGDLS, YYNGEE. The CDR3: CASSVAIGAEEQFF. Written as DNA, the CDR3 is TGTGCCAGCAGCGTAGCTATAGGCGCGGAGGAGCAGTTCTTC.

The chain joins TRBV28 to TRBJ2-3; 10 bases map to TRBD2. The CDR3 runs to 16 residues. After removal of 5 bases from V and 5 bases from J, the junction contained 10 bases not matched to a gene. The germline V gene has CDR1 MDHEN and CDR2 SYDVKM. CDR3 region: CASSASSGGRGDTQYF. CDR3 DNA sequence: TGTGCCAGCAGTGCCAGTAGCGGGGGGCGAGGAGATACGCAGTATTTT.

The V and J genes are TRBV29-1 and TRBJ2-3, with D perhaps TRBD1 or TRBD2 (5 bases each). The CDR3 consists of 14 residues. CDR1 and CDR2 from the germline V gene are SQVTM and ANQGSEA. The V gene lost 0 bases and the J gene lost 4 bases, with 11 bases spanning the gap. The CDR3 DNA reads TGCAGCGTTGAAGATCGGATGGGACCAGATACGCAGTATTTT. Protein sequence: CSVEDRMGPDTQYF.

The chain combines TRBV5-1 with TRBJ2-5; D tentatively reads TRBD1 or TRBD2 (7 bases each). Trimming took 3 bases from V and 5 from J, leaving 14 bases between them. Germline values: CDR1 SGHRS, CDR2 YFSETQ. The CDR3 has 14 residues. DNA of the CDR3: TGCGCCAGCAGCTCAGGGGGGGCAGGGGAGACCCAGTACTTC. Amino acid sequence: CASSSGGAGETQYF.

As DNA, the CDR3 is TGTGCCAGCAGCCCCTATGCGGCCTCTAATTCACCCCTCCACTTT. Its protein is CASSPYAASNSPLHF. The chain combines TRBV7-6 with TRBJ1-6; D is unresolved. The V gene's germline CDR1 is SGHVS and CDR2 FNYEAQ. The CDR3 is 15 residues long. V was clipped by 5 bases and J by 6 bases, with 14 bases between them.

The chain joins TRBV11-1 to TRBJ2-1; 8 positions agree with TRBD1. The CDR3 loop spans 15 amino acids. V was pared by 2 bases and J by 7 bases, with 7 bases of the junction left unmatched. In germline, CDR1 is SGHAT, CDR2 FQDESV (reference sequence). The CDR3 DNA follows: TGTGCCAGCAGCTTACTGACAGGGGTGGGAAATGAGCAGTTCTTC. This gives the protein CASSLLTGVGNEQFF.

This clone was detected a few times. This rearrangement joins TRBV6-5 to TRBJ1-2, with D unresolved. This CDR3 is 13 amino acids long. The germline V gene has CDR1 MNHEY and CDR2 SVGAGI. Trimming pared 7 bases from V and 8 bases from J, leaving 17 bases between. DNA of the CDR3: TGTGCCAGCACCTATTCAGTAAGAGGCGGCTACACCTTC. Its protein product is CASTYSVRGGYTF.

The CDR3 is CASSYRQYYEQYF. The CDR3 nucleotides are TGTGCCAGCAGTTACCGGCAGTACTACGAGCAGTACTTC. The chain employs TRBV6-5 and TRBJ2-7; no clear D. Germline values: CDR1 MNHEY, CDR2 SVGAGI. The CDR3 spans 13 residues. V gave up 2 bases and J gave up 3 bases, with 8 bases separating them.

The chain has TRBV20-1 and TRBJ2-3, with D unclear. V was trimmed by 5 bases and J by 7 bases, leaving 10 bases between them. Germline CDR1 DFQATT, CDR2 SNEGSKA (reference sequence). CDR3 length equals 11 residues. CDR3 nucleotides: TGCAGTGCTGAAACCGACTATACGCAGTATTTT. It encodes CSAETDYTQYF.

The CDR3 bases are TGTGCCAGCAGTCAGAGCTCCTACGAGCAGTACTTC. It translates to CASSQSSYEQYF. The rearrangement uses TRBV6-6 and TRBJ2-7; D uncertain. Trimming took 5 bases from V and 0 from J, leaving 5 bases between them. CDR3 length: 12 residues. CDR1 is MNHNY and CDR2 is SVGAGI in the germline V gene (reference sequence).

The V call is TRBV14, the J call TRBJ1-1, with no clear D. V was trimmed by 8 bases and J by 0 bases, leaving 13 bases between them. The CDR3 totals 14 residues. Germline CDR1 is SGHDN and CDR2 is FVKESK. In DNA form, the CDR3 reads TGTGCCAGCTCATTATACTCCCTGAACACTGAAGCTTTCTTT. Residues: CASSLYSLNTEAFF. The full variable domain, its missing parts supplied by reference TRBV14 and TRBJ1-1, is EAGVTQFPSHSVIEKGQTVTLRCDPISGHDNLYWYRRVMGKEIKFLLHFVKESKQDESGMPNNRFLAERTGGTYSTLKVQPAELEDSGVYFCASSLYSLNTEAFFGQGTRLTVV.

This clone has just a few counts. V usage is TRBV7-9 and J usage is TRBJ2-2; D is uncertain. The V gene's germline CDR1 is SEHNR and CDR2 FQNEAQ (reference sequence). The CDR3 contains 13 residues. V shed 6 bases and J shed 1 base, with 6 bases lying between them. The CDR3 here is CASSHQNTGELFF. The CDR3 DNA follows: TGTGCCAGCAGTCATCAGAACACCGGGGAGCTGTTTTTT.

This clone was seen a handful of times. The rearrangement links TRBV9 to TRBJ2-7, with D possibly TRBD2 on 5 matching bases. The V gene lost 0 bases and the J gene lost 11 bases, with 21 bases spanning the gap. The length of the CDR3 is 15 residues. Looked up from germline, CDR1 is SGDLS and CDR2 is YYNGEE. CDR3 in DNA: TGTGCCAGCAGCGTAGCTCTTAGCGCCGTAAGAAACAAGTACTTC. Encoded protein: CASSVALSAVRNKYF.

The chain carries TRBV6-5 and TRBJ2-7; 9 bases line up with TRBD1. V shed 0 bases and J 2 bases; nucleotides not matched to a gene: 5. CDR3 length: 16 amino acids. Per the germline V gene, CDR1 is MNHEY and CDR2 is SVGAGI. CDR3 residues: CASSYSRDRATYEQYF. In DNA form, the CDR3 reads TGTGCCAGCAGTTACTCCCGGGACAGGGCGACCTACGAGCAGTACTTC.

This clone came up a few times. The chain recombines TRBV30 with TRBJ1-6; 7 positions match TRBD1. V was clipped by 3 bases and J by 10 bases; unmatched bases: 9. This CDR3 contains 14 residues. Germline assignment: CDR1 GTSNPN and CDR2 SVGIG (reference sequence). The CDR3 loop is CAWRITGVGSPLHF. CDR3 in DNA: TGTGCCTGGAGGATCACAGGGGTCGGGTCACCCCTCCACTTT.

J is TRBJ2-5 and V is TRBV5-1; D gene ambiguous. CDR3 length: 11 amino acids. Germline assignment: CDR1 SGHRS and CDR2 YFSETQ. V gave up 5 bases and J gave up 1 base, with 3 bases separating them. The CDR3 here is CASRSQETQYF. CDR3 DNA sequence: TGCGCCAGCAGGTCCCAAGAGACCCAGTACTTC.

This rearrangement joins TRBV27 to TRBJ1-5; 10 bases are a match to TRBD1. V dropped 5 bases and J dropped 9; count of bases not matched to a gene: 7. CDR3 length equals 14 residues. CDR1 is MNHEY, CDR2 SMNVEV, per germline (reference sequence). This chain's CDR3 is CASSLGTGDRPQHF. DNA of the CDR3: TGTGCCAGCAGTCTTGGGACAGGGGATCGGCCCCAGCATTTT.

This chain joins TRBV29-1 and TRBJ1-6; D call uncertain. Per germline, CDR1 SQVTM and CDR2 ANQGSEA. The CDR3 has 17 amino acids. V was trimmed by 7 bases and J by 0 bases, leaving 19 bases between them. CDR3 bases: TGCAGCGCTGACCTCTATTTGCCGAGCTCCTATAATTCACCCCTCCACTTT. This encodes CSADLYLPSSYNSPLHF.

This clone has more than one count but fewer than ten. The CDR3 reads CASSLLDSYGYTF. The CDR3 DNA sequence: TGTGCCAGCAGCTTGCTCGACAGTTATGGCTACACCTTC. The chain recombines TRBV5-4 with TRBJ1-2, with D perhaps TRBD1 (5 bases). Between the trimmed V and J ends, which lost 1 base and 5 bases, there was a span of 9 bases. CDR1 is SGHNT and CDR2 is YYREEE in the germline V gene (reference sequence). The CDR3 runs 13 residues. Drawing the rest from reference TRBV5-4 and TRBJ1-2, the complete variable domain is ETGVTQSPTHLIKTRGQQVTLRCSSQSGHNTVSWYQQALGQGPQFIFQYYREEENGRGNFPPRFSGLQFPNYSSELNVNALELDDSALYLCASSLLDSYGYTFGSGTRLTVV.

The rearrangement uses TRBV7-6 and TRBJ2-7; D gene uncertain. The CDR3 covers 13 residues. With 1 base removed from V and 7 bases from J, the gap between germline ends came to 11 bases. Germline assignment: CDR1 SGHVS and CDR2 FNYEAQ. This CDR3 is CASSLGAGREQYF. CDR3 nucleotide sequence: TGTGCCAGCAGCTTAGGCGCTGGAAGAGAGCAGTACTTC.

The chain couples TRBV5-5 to TRBJ1-1; D gene uncertain. The CDR3 is 14 amino acids. The germline V gene encodes CDR1 SGHKS and CDR2 YYEKEE (reference sequence). V was shortened by 0 bases and J by 0 bases, with 6 bases between the two germline ends. This CDR3 is CASSLGSLNTEAFF. CDR3 in DNA: TGTGCCAGCAGCTTGGGCAGCCTGAACACTGAAGCTTTCTTT.

Only one count was recorded for this clone. The V call is TRBV4-2, the J call TRBJ2-1; tentative D call: TRBD1 (5 bases). Between the trimmed V and J ends, which lost 7 bases and 2 bases, there was a span of 12 bases. The CDR3 length is 14 residues. Germline V gene data show CDR1 as LGHNA and CDR2 as YNFKEQ. The DNA for the CDR3 is TGTGCCAGCATGGGGCAGGGTCCCTACAATGAGCAGTTCTTC. The encoded protein is CASMGQGPYNEQFF.

The chain links TRBV9 to TRBJ2-1; 7 positions agree with TRBD2. The V segment lost 2 bases and the J segment 4 bases; nucleotides outside the gene matches: 9. Germline V gene lookup returns CDR1 SGDLS and CDR2 YYNGEE. The CDR3 totals 16 residues. Here the CDR3 DNA reads TGTGCCAGCAGCGTCGGGGCGGGGGAGACATACAATGAGCAGTTCTTC. This codes for CASSVGAGETYNEQFF.